A selection of T cell receptor beta chains follows, all from one sample in a study of cytomegalovirus exposure and HLA in healthy donors. The table came from immunoSEQ multiplex PCR; TCRdb's copy has only in-frame clones and leaves some out. Of around 150,000 clones detected, 75% to 85% appear once; the ten largest clones hold about 13%. The sequencing sample was made of PBMCs. These receptors were taken from a woman in her fifties or sixties in good health and CMV-seronegative. CDR3s leave out the opening cysteine and the closing phenylalanine or tryptophan.

CDR3 protein	V gene	J gene
ASSPGTGYQPQH	TRBV2	TRBJ1-5
ASSDGQGNSPLH	TRBV7-9	TRBJ1-6
ASTLDRGTQPQH	TRBV19	TRBJ1-5
ASSPGQGFTAKNIQY	TRBV19	TRBJ2-4
SAERDEKLF	TRBV20-1	TRBJ1-4
ASGKLAETQY	TRBV12-5	TRBJ2-5
ASSLGGGGSKAYGYT	TRBV7-2	TRBJ1-2
ASSLLAGGGDTQY	TRBV2	TRBJ2-3
ASRAGTGASEAF	TRBV2	TRBJ1-1
ASSQDQAGELF	TRBV4-2	TRBJ2-2
ASSLGLAGEVEQF	TRBV5-1	TRBJ2-1
ASSARRGHQETQY	TRBV9	TRBJ2-5
ASSMDRGSDQPQH	TRBV19	TRBJ1-5
ASSARDSSYEQY	TRBV7-8	TRBJ2-7
ATSRGDIATNEKLF	TRBV15	TRBJ1-4
ASSLGGQGHEQY	TRBV7-2	TRBJ2-7
AWRADKETQY	TRBV30	TRBJ2-5
AGKGATNTEAF	TRBV30	TRBJ1-1
ARERGVKDYGYT	TRBV2	TRBJ1-2
ASSPRSGRGISKAYEQY	TRBV4-2	TRBJ2-7
ASSLLGLAHYELYNEQF	TRBV11-2	TRBJ2-1
ASSLDPGGPETQY	TRBV7-6	TRBJ2-5
ASSAQGLPFPQH	TRBV7-2	TRBJ1-5
SAPTSGRRGETQY	TRBV29-1	TRBJ2-5
ASSIVGNTIY	TRBV19	TRBJ1-3
ASSIVTGRNTEAF	TRBV19	TRBJ1-1
ASSQVPLLYGYT	TRBV4-1	TRBJ1-2
ASSLERGSYEQY	TRBV27	TRBJ2-7
ASPPRGVGVGAF	TRBV19	TRBJ1-1
ASSVDAGSNEKLF	TRBV9	TRBJ1-4
ASSPLQVSNQPQH	TRBV28	TRBJ1-5
ASSLGGEKLF	TRBV7-9	TRBJ1-4
ASSLDRGGEQY	TRBV7-2	TRBJ2-7
ASSLGGGAMNTEAF	TRBV27	TRBJ1-1
ASSLGTSGGYEQY	TRBV7-2	TRBJ2-7
ASSQDSPGTADGYT	TRBV4-2	TRBJ1-2
ASSRRTATNEKLF	TRBV5-6	TRBJ1-4
ASSYAGTRGQPQH	TRBV6-6	TRBJ1-5
ASSPTGATLTDTQY	TRBV5-6	TRBJ2-3
ASSGTQGRSEKLF	TRBV7-2	TRBJ1-4
ASSQGPIGTASNQPQH	TRBV4-2	TRBJ1-5
SSSLSGRAYNEQF	TRBV7-9	TRBJ2-1
SSSLEETLH	TRBV7-9	TRBJ1-6
ASSRSPASGRPDTQY	TRBV28	TRBJ2-3
ASSSPGSLTEAF	TRBV5-4	TRBJ1-1
ASSSQGTGTGVGYT	TRBV2	TRBJ1-2
SLWPGTGSNEQF	TRBV29-1	TRBJ2-1
ASTTTSGGADTQY	TRBV7-2	TRBJ2-3
ATGTGDNNQPQH	TRBV15	TRBJ1-5
ASSQDLDRVTSPLH	TRBV4-3	TRBJ1-6
ATSRDVGEQF	TRBV15	TRBJ2-1
AASRDGREQF	TRBV7-2	TRBJ2-1
ATSRGEGPTYEQY	TRBV15	TRBJ2-7
ASSQVIAGGKPDEQY	TRBV4-3	TRBJ2-7
ASSEDGLGANTEAF	TRBV2	TRBJ1-1
ASSAWGRSTDTQY	TRBV11-2	TRBJ2-3
ASSVESGGTNEQF	TRBV9	TRBJ2-1
ASSLSPRTEAF	TRBV14	TRBJ1-1